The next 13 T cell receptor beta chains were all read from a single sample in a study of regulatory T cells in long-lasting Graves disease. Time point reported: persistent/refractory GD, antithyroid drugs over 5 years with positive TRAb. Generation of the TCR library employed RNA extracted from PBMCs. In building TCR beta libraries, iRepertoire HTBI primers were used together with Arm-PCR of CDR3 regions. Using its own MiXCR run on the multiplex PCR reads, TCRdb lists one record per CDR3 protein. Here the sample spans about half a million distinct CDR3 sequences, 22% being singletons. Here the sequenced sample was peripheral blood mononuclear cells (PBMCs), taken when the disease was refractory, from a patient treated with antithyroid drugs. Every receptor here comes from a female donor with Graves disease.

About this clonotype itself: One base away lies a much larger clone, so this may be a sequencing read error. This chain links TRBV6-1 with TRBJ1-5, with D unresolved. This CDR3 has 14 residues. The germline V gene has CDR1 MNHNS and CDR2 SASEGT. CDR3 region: CASSTSLSNQAQHF. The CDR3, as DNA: TGTGCCAGCAGTACGTCACTGAGCAATCAGGCCCAGCATTTT.

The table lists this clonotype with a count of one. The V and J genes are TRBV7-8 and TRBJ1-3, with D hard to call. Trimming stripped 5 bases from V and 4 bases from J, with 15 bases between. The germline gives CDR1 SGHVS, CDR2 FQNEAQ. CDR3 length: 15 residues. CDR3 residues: CASSPTRGSGNTIYF. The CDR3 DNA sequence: TGTGCCAGCAGCCCGACCCGGGGATCCGGAAACACCATATATTTT.

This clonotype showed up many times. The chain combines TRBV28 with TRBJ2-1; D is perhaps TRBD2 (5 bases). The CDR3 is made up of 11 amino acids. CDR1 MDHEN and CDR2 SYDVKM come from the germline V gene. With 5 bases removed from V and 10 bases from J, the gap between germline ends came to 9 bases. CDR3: CASSKSGEQFF. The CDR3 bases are TGTGCCAGCAGTAAAAGCGGCGAGCAGTTCTTC.

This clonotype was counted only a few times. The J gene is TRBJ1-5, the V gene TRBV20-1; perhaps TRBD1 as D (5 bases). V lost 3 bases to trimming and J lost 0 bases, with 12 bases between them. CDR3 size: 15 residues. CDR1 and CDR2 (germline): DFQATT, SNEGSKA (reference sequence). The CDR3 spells CSARGPGLSNQPQHF. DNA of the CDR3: TGCAGTGCTAGGGGGCCGGGCCTTAGCAATCAGCCCCAGCATTTT.

CDR3 region: CSVGTGVYEQYF. CDR3 nucleotides: TGCAGCGTTGGGACAGGGGTCTACGAGCAGTACTTC. The V and J genes are TRBV29-1 and TRBJ2-7, with 9 bases matching TRBD1. Germline V gene sequence: CDR1 SQVTM, CDR2 ANQGSEA. This CDR3 contains 12 residues. Trimming cost V 4 bases and J 3 bases; bases outside gene matches: 1.

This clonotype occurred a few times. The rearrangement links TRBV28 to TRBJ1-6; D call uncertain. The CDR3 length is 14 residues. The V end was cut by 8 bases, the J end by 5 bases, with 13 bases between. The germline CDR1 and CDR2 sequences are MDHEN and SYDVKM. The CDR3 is CASVSGNNNSPLHF. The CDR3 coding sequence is TGTGCCAGCGTTTCGGGGAATAATAATTCACCCCTCCACTTT. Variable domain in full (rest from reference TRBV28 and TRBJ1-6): DVKVTQSSRYLVKRTGEKVFLECVQDMDHENMFWYRQDPGLGLRLIYFSYDVKMKEKGDIPEGYSVSREKKERFSLILESASTNQTSMYLCASVSGNNNSPLHFGNGTRLTVT.

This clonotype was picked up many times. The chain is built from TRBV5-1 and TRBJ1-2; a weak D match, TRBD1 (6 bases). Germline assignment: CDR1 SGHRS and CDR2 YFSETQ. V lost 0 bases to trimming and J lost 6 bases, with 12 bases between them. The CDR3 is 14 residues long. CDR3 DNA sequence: TGCGCCAGCAGCTTGGGGGGACATCAAGATGGCTACACCTTC. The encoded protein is CASSLGGHQDGYTF.

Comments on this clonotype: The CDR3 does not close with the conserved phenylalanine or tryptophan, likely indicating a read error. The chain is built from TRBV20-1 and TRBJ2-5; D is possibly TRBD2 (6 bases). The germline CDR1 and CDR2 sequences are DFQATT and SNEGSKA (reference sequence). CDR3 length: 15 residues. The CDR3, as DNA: TGCAGTGCCAGAGTCGGAGGAGGGTCCCAAGAGACCCAGTACGTC. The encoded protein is CSARVGGGSQETQYV.

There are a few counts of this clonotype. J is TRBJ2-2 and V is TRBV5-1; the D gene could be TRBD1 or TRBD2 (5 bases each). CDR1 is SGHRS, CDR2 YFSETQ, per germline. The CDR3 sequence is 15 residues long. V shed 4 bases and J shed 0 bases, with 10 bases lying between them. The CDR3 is CASSPGRTNTGELFF. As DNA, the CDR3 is TGCGCCAGCAGCCCGGGACGAACGAACACCGGGGAGCTGTTTTTT.

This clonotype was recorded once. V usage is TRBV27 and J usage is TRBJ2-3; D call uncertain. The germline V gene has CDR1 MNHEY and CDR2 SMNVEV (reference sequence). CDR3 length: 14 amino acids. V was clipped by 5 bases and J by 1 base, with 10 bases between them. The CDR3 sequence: CASSPPTRTDTQYF. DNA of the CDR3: TGTGCCAGCAGTCCCCCAACCCGCACAGATACGCAGTATTTT.

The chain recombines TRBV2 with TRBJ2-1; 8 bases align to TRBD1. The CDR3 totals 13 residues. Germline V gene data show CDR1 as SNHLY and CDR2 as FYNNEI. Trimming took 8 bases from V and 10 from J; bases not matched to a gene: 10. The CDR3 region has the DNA TGTGCCAGCGTTGGACAGGGACTGGAGGAGCAGTTCTTC. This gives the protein CASVGQGLEEQFF.

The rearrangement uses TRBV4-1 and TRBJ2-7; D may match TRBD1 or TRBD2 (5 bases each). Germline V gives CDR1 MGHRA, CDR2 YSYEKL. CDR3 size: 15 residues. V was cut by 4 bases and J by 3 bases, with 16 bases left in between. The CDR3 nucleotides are TGCGCCAGCAGCCTTACACGGGACGTTTTCTACGAGCAGTACTTC. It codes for CASSLTRDVFYEQYF.

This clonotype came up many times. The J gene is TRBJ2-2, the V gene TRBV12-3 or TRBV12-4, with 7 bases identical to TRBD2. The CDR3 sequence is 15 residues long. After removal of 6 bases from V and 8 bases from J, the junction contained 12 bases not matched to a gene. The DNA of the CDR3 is TGTGCCAGCAGAAAAATAGCGGGTCATTCTGGGGAGCTGTTTTTT. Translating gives CASRKIAGHSGELFF.